A selection of T cell receptor beta chains follows, all from one sample in a study of blood T cell repertoires in COVID-19. Repertoires were generated with immunoSEQ multiplex PCR, while TCRdb's copy carries only in-frame clones and drops some. The sample includes fewer than 350,000 clones, 75% to 90% of them seen just once. Input material: PBMCs or T cells enriched from blood (not recorded which). The receptors here all came from a woman aged 25 to 45 with acute COVID-19. The CDR3 runs from the conserved cysteine through the conserved F or W. Each record gives: V gene, clone size, J gene, D gene, CDR3 protein, CDR3 DNA. D genes are given only for firm matches. Size tells how often a clone was seen (once, few, many) or the class of an expanded clone, and some rows leave it out.

V: TRBV5-1
size: NA
J: TRBJ2-1
D: NA
CDR3: CASSSTSYNEQFF
DNA: TGCGCCAGCAGCTCGACTAGTTACAATGAGCAGTTCTTC

V: TRBV7-6
size: NA
J: TRBJ2-7
D: TRBD2
CDR3: CASTPVAGGPGEQYF
DNA: TGTGCCAGCACCCCGGTGGCGGGAGGGCCGGGGGAGCAGTACTTC

V: TRBV4-1
size: NA
J: TRBJ1-2
D: TRBD1
CDR3: CASSQDWGTGNYGYTF
DNA: TGCGCCAGCAGCCAAGATTGGGGGACAGGGAACTATGGCTACACCTTC

V: TRBV6-1
size: NA
J: TRBJ2-1
D: NA
CDR3: CASSESSGGYEQFF
DNA: TGTGCCAGCAGTGAATCTTCGGGGGGCTATGAGCAGTTCTTC

V: TRBV15
size: NA
J: TRBJ1-2
D: NA
CDR3: CATSRGALSYGYTF
DNA: TGTGCCACCAGCAGGGGGGCGCTTTCCTATGGCTACACCTTC

V: TRBV28
size: NA
J: TRBJ2-2
D: TRBD1
CDR3: CASYPGQLTGELFF
DNA: TGTGCCAGCTATCCGGGACAGTTGACCGGGGAGCTGTTTTTT

V: TRBV12-3/TRBV12-4
size: NA
J: TRBJ1-1
D: NA
CDR3: CASSTGMNTEAFF
DNA: TGTGCCAGCAGCACAGGGATGAACACTGAAGCTTTCTTT

V: TRBV7-9
size: NA
J: TRBJ2-1
D: NA
CDR3: CASSKTSGLYNEQFF
DNA: TGTGCCAGCAGCAAGACGAGCGGTTTATACAATGAGCAGTTCTTC

V: TRBV30
size: NA
J: TRBJ2-2
D: NA
CDR3: CAWMQNGAGELFF
DNA: TGTGCCTGGATGCAAAACGGGGCCGGGGAGCTGTTTTTT

V: TRBV29-1
size: NA
J: TRBJ2-1
D: NA
CDR3: CSVERRNEQFF
DNA: TGCAGCGTTGAAAGGAGGAATGAGCAGTTCTTC

V: TRBV6-5
size: NA
J: TRBJ2-7
D: TRBD2
CDR3: CASRGGLAAYEQYF
DNA: TGTGCCAGCAGGGGGGGACTAGCGGCCTACGAGCAGTACTTC

V: TRBV10-3
size: NA
J: TRBJ2-7
D: NA
CDR3: CAITTGREQYF
DNA: TGTGCCATCACGACAGGGAGGGAGCAGTACTTC

V: TRBV21-1
size: NA
J: TRBJ2-2
D: NA
CDR3: CAIDHLNPAGVTGELFF
DNA: TGTGCCATCGACCACCTAAACCCAGCGGGAGTCACCGGGGAGCTGTTTTTT

V: TRBV7-2
size: NA
J: TRBJ2-1
D: TRBD2
CDR3: CASSIRTSDEQFF
DNA: TGTGCCAGCAGCATAAGGACTAGCGATGAGCAGTTCTTC

V: TRBV12-3/TRBV12-4
size: NA
J: TRBJ1-1
D: NA
CDR3: CASNLAGGTGFF
DNA: TGTGCCAGCAACCTTGCGGGGGGTACTGGTTTCTTT

V: TRBV6-1
size: NA
J: TRBJ1-3
D: NA
CDR3: CASSAALGGSGNTIYF
DNA: TGTGCCAGCAGTGCCGCTCTGGGGGGGAGTGGAAACACCATATATTTT

V: TRBV9
size: NA
J: TRBJ1-2
D: NA
CDR3: CASSDFGGAVGYTF
DNA: TGTGCCAGCAGCGACTTTGGGGGGGCGGTGGGCTACACCTTC

V: TRBV7-2
size: NA
J: TRBJ1-3
D: TRBD1
CDR3: CASSWGTESGNTIYF
DNA: TGTGCCAGCAGCTGGGGGACAGAATCTGGAAACACCATATATTTT

V: TRBV7-3
size: NA
J: TRBJ2-2
D: NA
CDR3: CASSLKVAELNTGELFF
DNA: TGTGCCAGCAGCTTAAAGGTAGCGGAACTAAACACCGGGGAGCTGTTTTTT

V: TRBV18
size: NA
J: TRBJ2-7
D: NA
CDR3: CASSPNSGASYEQYF
DNA: TGTGCCAGCTCACCGAATTCAGGGGCTTCCTACGAGCAGTACTTC

V: TRBV19
size: NA
J: TRBJ1-4
D: NA
CDR3: CASTSGSQNGGEKLFF
DNA: TGTGCCAGTACCTCGGGATCTCAAAACGGAGGGGAAAAACTGTTTTTT

V: TRBV9
size: NA
J: TRBJ2-7
D: NA
CDR3: CASSVDSGLNEQYF
DNA: TGTGCCAGCAGCGTAGATTCAGGGCTGAACGAGCAGTACTTC

V: TRBV19
size: NA
J: TRBJ1-4
D: TRBD1
CDR3: CASSIQGAREKLFF
DNA: TGTGCCAGTAGTATACAGGGGGCGCGAGAAAAACTGTTTTTT

V: TRBV3-1/TRBV3-2
size: NA
J: TRBJ2-2
D: NA
CDR3: CASSQDVSVNTGELFF
DNA: TGTGCCAGCAGCCAAGATGTTTCAGTAAACACCGGGGAGCTGTTTTTT

V: TRBV4-3
size: NA
J: TRBJ2-7
D: NA
CDR3: CASSQDSSYEQYF
DNA: TGCGCCAGCAGCCAAGACAGTTCCTACGAGCAGTACTTC

V: TRBV20-1
size: NA
J: TRBJ2-3
D: TRBD2
CDR3: CSASILAGDTQYF
DNA: TGCAGTGCTAGTATCCTAGCGGGAGATACGCAGTATTTT

V: TRBV7-9
size: NA
J: TRBJ1-4
D: NA
CDR3: CASSPPWTGGFNEKLFF
DNA: TGTGCCAGCAGCCCTCCCTGGACCGGGGGTTTTAATGAAAAACTGTTTTTT

V: TRBV5-1
size: NA
J: TRBJ1-1
D: NA
CDR3: CASSFRNQRGNTEAFF
DNA: TGCGCCAGCAGCTTCCGCAACCAACGGGGGAACACTGAAGCTTTCTTT

V: TRBV4-2
size: NA
J: TRBJ2-7
D: TRBD2
CDR3: CASSQEASGSYEQYF
DNA: TGTGCCAGCAGCCAAGAGGCTAGCGGGAGTTACGAGCAGTACTTC

V: TRBV9
size: NA
J: TRBJ2-7
D: TRBD2
CDR3: CASSPGGGIYEQYF
DNA: TGTGCCAGCAGCCCCGGGGGGGGGATTTACGAGCAGTACTTC

V: TRBV5-4
size: NA
J: TRBJ2-7
D: NA
CDR3: CASSTTPGGEQYF
DNA: TGTGCCAGCAGCACAACGCCCGGCGGCGAGCAGTACTTC

V: TRBV11-2
size: NA
J: TRBJ1-1
D: NA
CDR3: CASSRRGLTEAFF
DNA: TGTGCCAGCAGCAGAAGGGGGTTGACTGAAGCTTTCTTT

V: TRBV28
size: NA
J: TRBJ2-1
D: NA
CDR3: CASSLDGFNEQFF
DNA: TGTGCCAGCAGTCTCGACGGGTTCAATGAGCAGTTCTTC

V: TRBV19
size: NA
J: TRBJ2-7
D: TRBD1
CDR3: CASRGTGVYEQYF
DNA: TGTGCCAGTAGGGGGACAGGGGTGTACGAGCAGTACTTC

V: TRBV28
size: NA
J: TRBJ1-1
D: NA
CDR3: CASSTQVSNTEAFF
DNA: TGTGCCAGCAGTACCCAGGTGTCGAACACTGAAGCTTTCTTT

V: TRBV19
size: once
J: TRBJ2-1
D: TRBD2
CDR3: CASASGTSGSSPYNEQFF
DNA: TGTGCCAGCGCTAGTGGGACTAGCGGGAGTTCACCCTACAATGAGCAGTTCTTC

V: TRBV28
size: NA
J: TRBJ1-5
D: TRBD1
CDR3: CASSSGGGGNQPQHF
DNA: TGTGCCAGCAGTTCAGGGGGCGGTGGCAATCAGCCCCAGCATTTT

V: TRBV7-3
size: NA
J: TRBJ2-2
D: NA
CDR3: CASSSPSRTGELFF
DNA: TGTGCCAGCAGCTCCCCCTCCCGTACCGGGGAGCTGTTTTTT

V: TRBV27
size: NA
J: TRBJ2-7
D: NA
CDR3: CASSLSGPYEQYF
DNA: TGTGCCAGCAGTTTAAGTGGCCCCTACGAGCAGTACTTC

V: TRBV27
size: NA
J: TRBJ1-6
D: NA
CDR3: CASSLSTTPSHSPLHF
DNA: TGTGCCAGCAGTTTATCGACGACTCCGTCCCATTCACCCCTCCACTTT

V: TRBV5-1
size: once
J: TRBJ1-1
D: NA
CDR3: CASSPGGSPNTEAFF
DNA: TGCGCCAGCAGCCCCGGAGGGTCACCGAACACTGAAGCTTTCTTT

V: TRBV5-1
size: few
J: TRBJ2-3
D: TRBD2
CDR3: CASKPGLAVTDTQYF
DNA: TGCGCCAGCAAACCGGGACTAGCGGTAACAGATACGCAGTATTTT

V: TRBV28
size: NA
J: TRBJ2-2
D: NA
CDR3: CASSLSYGELFF
DNA: TGTGCCAGCAGCCTGAGTTACGGGGAGCTGTTTTTT

V: TRBV18
size: NA
J: TRBJ1-1
D: NA
CDR3: CASSPDRTYTEAFF
DNA: TGTGCCAGCTCACCAGACAGGACCTACACTGAAGCTTTCTTT

V: TRBV27
size: once
J: TRBJ2-7
D: TRBD1
CDR3: CASSQSWTGGGEQYF
DNA: TGTGCCAGCAGCCAATCCTGGACAGGGGGTGGAGAGCAGTACTTC

V: TRBV7-8
size: once
J: TRBJ2-1
D: NA
CDR3: CASSPQVSFYNEQFF
DNA: TGTGCCAGCAGCCCCCAGGTTTCTTTCTACAATGAGCAGTTCTTC

V: TRBV28
size: NA
J: TRBJ1-4
D: TRBD1
CDR3: CASRDRGANEKLFF
DNA: TGTGCCAGCAGGGACAGGGGAGCTAATGAAAAACTGTTTTTT

V: TRBV27
size: NA
J: TRBJ1-5
D: NA
CDR3: CASSFAGEAQPQHF
DNA: TGTGCCAGCAGTTTCGCGGGGGAGGCTCAGCCCCAGCATTTT